These T cell receptor beta chains were read from a single sample in a study of response to subunit inactivated influenza vaccine. TCRdb re-derived calls from the RT-PCR reads in MiXCR, one entry per CDR3 protein. The data show hundreds of thousands of distinct CDR3 sequences, roughly 23% seen once. The sample here was CD4+ T cells sorted from PBMCs, taken about 5 days after vaccination. The receptors come from a man aged 45-65 years who received an inactivated influenza vaccine. Both conserved end residues are part of each CDR3. Each record gives: CDR3 length, clone size, V gene, J gene, D gene, CDR3 protein, CDR3 DNA. A D gene is named only where the DNA matches it firmly. The size field is filled for only some rows; it gives once, few, many or a size class.

len: 15; abundance: few; v_gene: TRBV5-4; j_gene: TRBJ1-2; d_gene: NA; CDR3aa: CASSPLQTHSYGYTF; CDR3nt: TGTGCCAGCAGCCCTCTCCAGACACACAGCTATGGCTACACCTTC
len: 15; abundance: few; v_gene: TRBV7-8; j_gene: TRBJ1-5; d_gene: NA; CDR3aa: CASSPARTANQPQHF; CDR3nt: TGTGCCAGCAGCCCCGCTCGGACAGCAAATCAGCCCCAGCATTTT
len: 15; abundance: few; v_gene: TRBV29-1; j_gene: TRBJ2-3; d_gene: TRBD1; CDR3aa: CSTSGTGGRTDTQYF; CDR3nt: TGCAGCACCAGTGGGACAGGGGGTCGAACAGATACGCAGTATTTT
len: 18; abundance: few; v_gene: TRBV6-5; j_gene: TRBJ2-3; d_gene: NA; CDR3aa: CASSYSSGARRSTDTQYF; CDR3nt: TGTGCCAGCAGTTACTCGAGTGGGGCCAGGAGAAGCACAGATACGCAGTATTTT
len: 15; abundance: NA; v_gene: TRBV20-1; j_gene: TRBJ2-7; d_gene: TRBD2; CDR3aa: CSARDPLAGTYEQYF; CDR3nt: TGCAGTGCTAGAGATCCTTTAGCGGGGACCTACGAGCAGTACTTC
len: 16; abundance: NA; v_gene: TRBV6-5; j_gene: TRBJ2-4; d_gene: NA; CDR3aa: CASSYSKRGGQNIQYF; CDR3nt: TGTGCCAGCAGTTACTCGAAAAGAGGGGGTCAAAACATTCAGTACTTC
len: 15; abundance: few; v_gene: TRBV7-9; j_gene: TRBJ2-5; d_gene: TRBD1; CDR3aa: CASSSDPTGLETQYF; CDR3nt: TGTGCCAGCAGCTCCGACCCGACAGGGTTAGAGACCCAGTACTTC
len: 14; abundance: few; v_gene: TRBV7-2; j_gene: TRBJ1-2; d_gene: NA; CDR3aa: CASSRGRMNYGYTF; CDR3nt: TGTGCCAGCAGCCGGGGACGGATGAACTATGGCTACACCTTC
len: 15; abundance: few; v_gene: TRBV4-2; j_gene: TRBJ2-2; d_gene: TRBD1; CDR3aa: CASSRRDRGTGELFF; CDR3nt: TGTGCCAGCAGCCGGAGGGACAGGGGGACCGGGGAGCTGTTTTTT
len: 14; abundance: once; v_gene: TRBV7-9; j_gene: TRBJ2-3; d_gene: NA; CDR3aa: CASSKRTDTDTQYF; CDR3nt: TGTGCCAGCAGCAAGCGGACAGACACAGATACGCAGTATTTT
len: 15; abundance: many; v_gene: TRBV9; j_gene: TRBJ2-2; d_gene: NA; CDR3aa: CASSVGTVIPGELFF; CDR3nt: TGTGCCAGCAGCGTAGGGACAGTCATTCCCGGGGAGCTGTTTTTT
len: 14; abundance: NA; v_gene: TRBV29-1; j_gene: TRBJ2-7; d_gene: TRBD1; CDR3aa: CSVDLTGGSYEQYF; CDR3nt: TGCAGCGTTGACTTGACAGGGGGATCCTACGAGCAGTACTTC
len: 13; abundance: once; v_gene: TRBV5-1; j_gene: TRBJ2-1; d_gene: NA; CDR3aa: CASSLVGPQERFF; CDR3nt: TGCGCCAGCAGCTTGGTAGGCCCGCAGGAGCGATTCTTC
len: 15; abundance: NA; v_gene: TRBV2; j_gene: TRBJ1-5; d_gene: NA; CDR3aa: CASSEGAGRNQPQHF; CDR3nt: TGTGCCAGCAGTGAGGGGGCAGGGCGAAATCAGCCCCAGCATTTT
len: 15; abundance: few; v_gene: TRBV20-1; j_gene: TRBJ2-5; d_gene: TRBD2; CDR3aa: CSASAGLAGGLGQYF; CDR3nt: TGCAGTGCTAGTGCCGGACTAGCGGGGGGCCTGGGCCAGTACTTC
len: 15; abundance: NA; v_gene: TRBV10-2; j_gene: TRBJ2-1; d_gene: NA; CDR3aa: CASSEGGRSGNEQFF; CDR3nt: TGCGCCAGCAGTGAGGGAGGGAGATCGGGCAATGAGCAGTTCTTC
len: 15; abundance: few; v_gene: TRBV7-3; j_gene: TRBJ2-1; d_gene: NA; CDR3aa: CASSLTHSEYNEQFF; CDR3nt: TGTGCCAGCAGCTTAACTCACTCGGAGTACAATGAGCAGTTCTTC
len: 15; abundance: few; v_gene: TRBV28; j_gene: TRBJ2-1; d_gene: TRBD1; CDR3aa: CASSPDRGRHNEQFF; CDR3nt: TGTGCCAGCAGTCCGGACAGGGGGAGGCACAATGAGCAGTTCTTC
len: 14; abundance: NA; v_gene: TRBV18; j_gene: TRBJ1-4; d_gene: NA; CDR3aa: CASSSGFSGEKLFF; CDR3nt: TGTGCCAGCTCATCAGGATTTTCGGGGGAAAAACTGTTTTTT
len: 13; abundance: few; v_gene: TRBV7-9; j_gene: TRBJ2-3; d_gene: NA; CDR3aa: CASSPAPRQTQYF; CDR3nt: TGTGCCAGCAGCCCTGCCCCGAGGCAGACGCAGTATTTT
len: 13; abundance: NA; v_gene: TRBV29-1; j_gene: TRBJ2-5; d_gene: NA; CDR3aa: CSVGGLNGWTQYF; CDR3nt: TGCAGCGTGGGCGGCCTGAATGGGTGGACCCAGTACTTC
len: 15; abundance: NA; v_gene: TRBV4-1; j_gene: TRBJ2-5; d_gene: NA; CDR3aa: CASSQFLAGRETQYF; CDR3nt: TGCGCCAGCAGCCAATTCCTCGCGGGACGGGAGACCCAGTACTTC
len: 13; abundance: NA; v_gene: TRBV6-2/TRBV6-3; j_gene: TRBJ2-7; d_gene: NA; CDR3aa: CASRPDKTYEQYF; CDR3nt: TGTGCCAGCAGGCCGGACAAAACCTACGAGCAGTACTTC
len: 16; abundance: NA; v_gene: TRBV6-5; j_gene: TRBJ1-2; d_gene: NA; CDR3aa: CASSYATTGLNYGYTF; CDR3nt: TGTGCCAGCAGTTACGCCACGACAGGTCTCAACTATGGCTACACCTTC
len: 14; abundance: NA; v_gene: TRBV12-3/TRBV12-4; j_gene: TRBJ2-7; d_gene: TRBD2; CDR3aa: CASSLSGAMSEQYF; CDR3nt: TGTGCCAGCAGTTTAAGCGGGGCGATGAGCGAGCAGTACTTC
len: 14; abundance: NA; v_gene: TRBV7-3; j_gene: TRBJ2-1; d_gene: NA; CDR3aa: CASSLTGLLNEQFF; CDR3nt: TGTGCCAGCAGCTTAACAGGTCTCCTAAATGAGCAGTTCTTC
len: 15; abundance: NA; v_gene: TRBV7-3; j_gene: TRBJ2-3; d_gene: NA; CDR3aa: CASSVTGYNTDTQYF; CDR3nt: TGTGCCAGCAGCGTAACAGGGTACAACACAGATACGCAGTATTTT
len: 14; abundance: many; v_gene: TRBV29-1; j_gene: TRBJ2-2; d_gene: TRBD1; CDR3aa: CSVGTGQITGELFF; CDR3nt: TGCAGCGTTGGTACGGGACAGATCACCGGGGAGCTGTTTTTT